The 6 T cell receptor beta chains below were found in one sample sequenced in a study of cytomegalovirus exposure and HLA in healthy donors. Measured with immunoSEQ multiplex PCR; TCRdb has only the in-frame clones, and not every one. The sample includes roughly 70,000 clones, over 80% of them seen just once. Material for sequencing was PBMCs. Receptors were obtained from a man aged 25 to 40 in good health and CMV-seronegative.

This clone came up once. This sequence joins TRBV18 and TRBJ2-3; 8 bases fit TRBD1. The CDR3 is 15 amino acids. Losses at the gene ends were 4 bases for V and 5 bases for J; bases not matched to a gene: 8. Germline V gene sequence: CDR1 KGHSH, CDR2 LQKENI. Here the CDR3 reads CASSRGTGELDTQYF. The CDR3 nucleotides read TGTGCCAGCTCACGAGGGACAGGCGAGTTAGATACGCAGTATTTT. Using reference TRBV18 and TRBJ2-3 for the parts outside the CDR3, the full variable domain is NAGVMQNPRHLVRRRGQEARLRCSPMKGHSHVYWYRQLPEEGLKFMVYLQKENIIDESGMPKERFSAEFPKEGPSILRIQQVVRGDSAAYFCASSRGTGELDTQYFGPGTRLTVL.

The chain carries TRBV2 and TRBJ1-6, with no clear D. This CDR3 has 14 residues. Deletions cut 3 bases from V and 6 bases from J, with 9 bases between. Per germline, CDR1 SNHLY and CDR2 FYNNEI. The CDR3: CASSERSGNSPLHF. Written as DNA, the CDR3 is TGTGCCAGCAGTGAGAGATCTGGTAATTCACCCCTCCACTTT.

The chain links TRBV29-1 to TRBJ1-1, with 10 positions matching TRBD1. Trimming cost V 6 bases and J 4 bases; bases outside gene matches: 17. The length of the CDR3 is 17 residues. Germline V lookup: CDR1 SQVTM, CDR2 ANQGSEA. CDR3 DNA sequence: TGCAGCGTGGCGGGGGGGGGACAGGGGAGGTCTGGCACTGAAGCTTTCTTT. It encodes CSVAGGGQGRSGTEAFF.

This clone showed up just once. This rearrangement joins TRBV19 to TRBJ2-1; 11 nucleotides match TRBD2. Germline assignment: CDR1 LNHDA and CDR2 SQIVND (reference sequence). The CDR3 spans 16 residues. The ends lost 4 bases at V and 7 bases at J; junction bases unmatched: 9. In DNA form, the CDR3 reads TGTGCCAGTAGTACTAGACTAGCGGGAAGAACAAATGAGCAGTTCTTC. Amino acid sequence: CASSTRLAGRTNEQFF.

The CDR3 coding sequence is TGCGCCAGCAGCCCTGCAGGACTAGCGGGAGGATCTGAGACCCAGTACTTC. Translating it yields CASSPAGLAGGSETQYF. This chain joins TRBV5-1 and TRBJ2-5; 14 bases fit TRBD2. The V gene end was trimmed by 4 bases and the J gene end by 5 bases; junction bases not matched to a gene: 10. From germline, CDR1 is SGHRS and CDR2 YFSETQ. The CDR3 contains 17 residues.

J is TRBJ2-3 and V is TRBV2, with D unclear. Germline V lookup: CDR1 SNHLY, CDR2 FYNNEI. This CDR3 spans 12 amino acids. The V end was cut by 7 bases, the J end by 2 bases, with 7 bases between. The CDR3 spells CASTQNTDTQYF. CDR3 bases: TGTGCCAGCACCCAAAACACAGATACGCAGTATTTT.